A single T cell receptor (beta chain) is shown here with its context. Its target antigen remains unknown. Base qualities are not recorded, but no much larger clone differs from it by a single base. Healthy HIV-negative adults with no recently reported acute infections or vaccinations were included as donors. Every donor was a Caucasian adult residing in Nashville, Tennessee, USA. CD8 memory samples were composed of magnetically selected CD45RO+ cells combined with CCR7-negative CD45RA+ effector memory (TemRA) cells. Blood was collected by leukapheresis, and PBMCs were isolated by Ficoll-Histopaque density gradient centrifugation and then cryopreserved in liquid nitrogen vapor phase. Analytical flow cytometry was used to check the purity and quantity of each magnetically sorted T cell population. Genomic DNA was isolated from each sorted fraction and quantified by UV absorbance on a Nanodrop 2000c.

The record originates from a study of shared clonotypes between healthy human individuals (dated by TCRdb to the early 2020s). In the study overall: Three men and a couple of women, aged 18 to 49 years, made up the cohort. For each donor, CD4 naive and CD4 memory were each run on three plates, CD8 naive on two plates, and CD8 memory on one plate. To estimate repertoire size and how much clonotype sharing occurs between individuals, the study deeply sequenced the blood TCR repertoires of several healthy adults. To increase sequencing depth and limit assay-specific biases, TCR repertoire library preparation and sequencing were carried out by different laboratories using diverse techniques. Each donor's leukapheresis produced roughly between about 0.8 and 10 billion PBMCs.

Results the study describes overall, beyond this receptor: Because the study included a small number of donors, the genetic and exposure-history diversity represented was limited. Incomplete sequencing was indicated by rarefaction of sorted-subset datasets, despite the large sequencing depth. Pairwise subsampling indicated that sequencing depth was expected to affect the degree of clonotype sharing among donors. Across a few donors, around 5.4% of naive CD4, 3% to 3.5% of naive CD8, 2% to 2.5% of memory CD4, and roughly 0.4% of memory CD8 clonotypes were shared. Naive subsets generally had larger estimated clonotype richness than memory subsets. Sampling was restricted to blood, and TCR repertoires in tissue are likely to differ from TCR repertoires in blood. Higher generation probabilities were observed for clonotypes shared by all four sorted-subset donors than for non-shared clonotypes.

V lost 7 bases and J lost 4 bases; the stretch between them is 11 bases long. CDR1 and CDR2 (MNHNS, SASEGT) derive from the germline V gene. Counted from cysteine to phenylalanine, this CDR3 has 13 amino acids. Only CDR3 DNA remains: 39 bases, in frame from the first base. Using the deep immunoSEQ assay, TCR CDR3 regions were amplified from genomic DNA by multiplex PCR. Genomic DNA extracted from each cell subset was distributed evenly over all wells of several immunoSEQ 96-well plates, and each plate served as one replicate. For sorted subsets, about 200 ng genomic DNA, equal to tens of thousands of T cell genomes, was loaded into each replicate PCR. The purified libraries were quantified using a Qubit 3.0 fluorometer, sized with a Bioanalyzer 2100, and then quantified again using the KAPA Library Quantification kit. Each immunoSEQ 96-well plate was sequenced on its own single-read 150-cycle Illumina NextSeq 550 flow cell. As for how the authors treated the data: Because only junctional sequences without quality scores were contained in the immunoSEQ output, filtering matching that applied to full-length reads could not be performed. Sequences were annotated with PyIR, a Python wrapper for IgBLAST v1.9, using IMGT germline references to assign V/J genes and CDR3. Reads were removed for weak V/J assignments (E-value above 1e-6), missing CDR3, stop codons, out-of-frame junctions, or ambiguous translated residues. V3J clonotypes were defined by identical inferred V gene, J gene, and CDR3 amino acid sequence. Percentage overlap between repertoires was calculated by dividing the number of shared unique clonotypes by the size of the smaller repertoire. RTK rarefaction, the Chao1 estimator, and Recon v2.1 estimates of unobserved clonotypes were used to assess repertoire richness. OLGA was used to compute generation probabilities for all TCRbeta clonotypes that the gDNA method yielded from a handful of donors. The immuneACCESS repertoire file appears here via TCRdb, limited to in-frame rearrangements. These files lack a portion of the clones; in checked studies, under half of the deficit traces to unresolved V genes, and the cause of the others is not known. D and trimming come from the DNA, and the V and J calls and clone size come from that table. Here the sample has hundreds of thousands of clones; about 96% occur a single time. Approximately 0.32% of the sample is taken by the ten largest.

The sequence was collected from a man aged 25-40 years in good health. Sequencing used memory CD8+ T cells sorted from blood. The cell subset or site label, as the study defines it: CD45RO+ cells pooled with CCR7-negative TemRA cells. The V and J segments used are TRBV6-1 and TRBJ1-3, with a weak D call of TRBD1 (5 bases match). The CDR3: CASTGRDGNTIYF. The DNA sequence is TGTGCCAGCACCGGGAGGGACGGAAACACCATATATTTT.